This TCR beta chain was sequenced for a study of T-cell reconstitution after alpha-beta-depleted transplantation in children. Germline assignment: CDR1 SGHRS and CDR2 YFSETQ. This CDR3 is built from 15 residues. V lost 4 bases, J lost 5 bases, and 9 bases stayed unmatched. Preparation of the TCRbeta library used unique molecular identifiers. TCRdb passed the PCR reads through MiXCR, listing each CDR3 protein once. The table records about 540,000 distinct CDR3 sequences, over 25% of them present only once. Sample: PBMCs, taken before TCRalphabeta/CD19-depleted stem cell transplant. The clonotype was recovered from a boy younger than two with Wiskott-Aldrich syndrome, due to receive a stem cell transplant. This rearrangement joins TRBV5-1 to TRBJ1-2; TRBD1 aligns across 9 bases. The CDR3 is CASSTGDREGYGYTF. The CDR3 DNA reads TGCGCCAGCAGCACTGGGGACAGGGAGGGATATGGCTACACCTTC.